These 16 T cell receptor beta chains were all obtained from the same sample, sequenced in a study of blood T cells in healthy people across ages. It was with a sample-barcoded 5' primer and a J-beta primer mix that a second PCR of roughly 6 to 12 cycles was run. TCRdb re-analysed the 5' RACE reads in MiXCR, keeping a single row per CDR3 protein. There are about 670,000 distinct CDR3 sequences in the sample; approximately 52% occur only once, and about 14% lies in the top ten. What was sequenced was blood. Receptor source: an elderly woman in good health.

Notes on this clonotype: A much larger clone differs by one base, so this may be a read error. The rearrangement joins TRBV20-1 to TRBJ2-4; 9 nucleotides line up with TRBD2. Germline V gives CDR1 DFQATT, CDR2 SNEGSKA (reference sequence). The CDR3 is made up of 15 amino acids. CDR3 nucleotides: TGCATTGCTACCCTAAAGACTAGCGGTCAAAACATTCAGTACTTC. This sequence encodes CIATLKTSGQNIQYF.

The gene calls are TRBV2 and TRBJ2-2; no definite D call. CDR1 is SNHLY, CDR2 FYNNEI, per germline. Trimming shortened V by 4 bases and J by 4 bases, and 7 bases separated the two germline ends. The CDR3 contains 13 residues. CDR3 nucleotides: TGTGCCAGCAGTGGGTGGGGCACCGGGGAGCTGTTTTTT. Translating it yields CASSGWGTGELFF.

This clonotype was observed many times. The chain couples TRBV3-1 to TRBJ2-7; D is unclear. Trimming left V 2 bases short and J 6 bases short, with 8 bases between. The germline CDR1 and CDR2 sequences are LGHDT and YNNKEL (reference sequence). This CDR3 region has 12 residues. The chain's CDR3 is CASSQQVSEQYF. The CDR3 DNA reads as TGTGCCAGCAGCCAACAGGTTTCCGAGCAGTACTTC.

In the case of this clonotype: One base away lies a much larger clone, so this may be a sequencing read error. The chain is built from TRBV29-1 and TRBJ2-3; 11 bases fit TRBD2. This CDR3 comprises 15 residues. Germline CDR1 SQVTM, CDR2 ANQGSEA. DNA for the CDR3: TGCAGCGCTGTCCGGACTAGCGGGCCCATAGATGCGCAGTATTTT. Translated: CSAVRTSGPIDAQYF.

This clonotype was detected a few times. This chain joins TRBV13 and TRBJ2-2, with 7 nucleotides matching TRBD1. The germline CDR1 and CDR2 sequences are PRHDT and FYEKMQ (reference sequence). J was trimmed by 7 bases and V by 5 bases; bases with no gene match: 10. The length of the CDR3 is 15 residues. The CDR3 spells CASSPRTGQYGELFF. The CDR3 coding sequence is TGTGCCAGCAGCCCAAGGACAGGACAATACGGGGAGCTGTTTTTT.

The chain carries TRBV10-2 and TRBJ2-5; 8 positions match TRBD2. The J call may not be correct, given that the DNA end is closer to TRBJ2-7. CDR3 length: 15 residues. Germline-derived CDR1 and CDR2 are WSHSY and SAAADI. CDR3 sequence reads: CASSESTSGGAEQYF. CDR3 bases: TGCGCCAGCAGTGAGTCTACTAGCGGTGGAGCCGAGCAGTACTTC.

This clonotype was observed at least ten times. This sequence joins TRBV14 and TRBJ1-4; 7 bases align to TRBD1. The germline gives CDR1 SGHDN, CDR2 FVKESK. With V trimmed by 4 bases and J by 0 bases, 5 bases remained unmatched. This CDR3 region has 16 residues. The CDR3 protein is CASSPGQTTTNEKLFF. CDR3 nucleotide sequence: TGTGCCAGCAGCCCGGGACAGACCACAACTAATGAAAAACTGTTTTTT.

Notes on this clonotype: A read error may be the cause here, since a much bigger clone is one base away. This chain connects TRBV27 to TRBJ1-5; no clear D. V lost 11 bases to trimming and J lost 7 bases, with 18 bases between them. Germline CDR1 MNHEY, CDR2 SMNVEV (reference sequence). The CDR3 has 13 amino acids. The CDR3 DNA reads TGTGCCCCGCGGGCGGAAAGCAGCCAGCCCCAGCATTTT. Translation gives CAPRAESSQPQHF.

This clonotype was seen at least ten times. This chain uses TRBV6-6 with TRBJ2-7; D gene unclear. V lost 6 bases, J lost 1 base, and 13 bases lay in between. CDR3 length equals 14 residues. The germline gives CDR1 MNHNY, CDR2 SVGAGI (reference sequence). CDR3 sequence reads: CASSLAGTSYEQYF. CDR3 coding DNA: TGTGCCAGCAGCCTTGCAGGAACTTCCTACGAGCAGTACTTC.

The rearrangement joins TRBV27 to TRBJ2-4; 9 bases line up with TRBD1. The trim removed 2 bases at V and 4 bases at J, leaving 3 bases unmatched. Per germline, CDR1 MNHEY and CDR2 SMNVEV (reference sequence). The CDR3 runs to 15 residues. The CDR3 sequence: CASSLVGTGKNIQYF. CDR3 sequence (DNA): TGTGCCAGCAGTTTAGTAGGGACAGGGAAAAACATTCAGTACTTC.

The table lists this clonotype with a few counts. The chain joins TRBV20-1 to TRBJ1-1, with D unresolved. The ends were cut back, 0 bases at V and 5 bases at J, with 19 bases in the middle. Germline assignment: CDR1 DFQATT and CDR2 SNEGSKA (reference sequence). This CDR3 region has 16 residues. The CDR3 nucleotides read TGCAGTGCTAGAGATCGAACGCGAGGCGCGAGGACTGAAGCTTTCTTT. Residues: CSARDRTRGARTEAFF.

The chain has TRBV14 and TRBJ2-1; no definite D call. Trimming removed 0 bases from V and 6 bases from J, with 12 bases in between. The CDR3 loop spans 15 amino acids. Germline CDR1 reads SGHDN; CDR2 reads FVKESK. Written as DNA, the CDR3 is TGTGCCAGCAGCCAAGAGTGGCGTCCAAGCAATGAGCAGTTCTTC. It specifies CASSQEWRPSNEQFF.

V gene TRBV6-5 combines with J gene TRBJ1-2; no clear D gene. V dropped 0 bases and J dropped 5 bases, with 7 bases sitting between them. Germline V lookup: CDR1 MNHEY, CDR2 SVGAGI. There are 13 residues in the CDR3. This chain's CDR3 is CASSYSAQYGYTF. DNA for the CDR3: TGTGCCAGCAGTTACTCTGCACAGTATGGCTACACCTTC.

This clonotype was observed a few times. The chain links TRBV7-9 to TRBJ2-4; perhaps D is TRBD1 or TRBD2 (6 bases each). The V and J ends lost 7 bases and 5 bases respectively, with 24 bases between them. CDR1 is SEHNR, CDR2 FQNEAQ, per germline (reference sequence). The CDR3 extends over 17 amino acids. CDR3 bases: TGTGCCAGCACCAATGGGGGGCGGACACCTATAGAAAACATTCAGTACTTC. Protein: CASTNGGRTPIENIQYF.

V is TRBV29-1 and J is TRBJ1-2; D is unclear. Germline CDR1 is SQVTM and CDR2 is ANQGSEA. The CDR3 has 12 residues. As DNA, the CDR3 is TGCCGCGCCCAGGATCCCGGGGATGGCTACACCTTC. Its translation: CRAQDPGDGYTF.

The V call is TRBV5-1, the J call TRBJ1-4; D is unresolved. The CDR3 covers 13 residues. Looked up from germline, CDR1 is SGHRS and CDR2 is YFSETQ. V was shortened by 5 bases and J by 3 bases, with 8 bases between the two germline ends. In nucleotides, the CDR3 is TGCGCCAGCAGATCACTCCCTAATGAAAAACTGTTTTTT. Protein sequence: CASRSLPNEKLFF.